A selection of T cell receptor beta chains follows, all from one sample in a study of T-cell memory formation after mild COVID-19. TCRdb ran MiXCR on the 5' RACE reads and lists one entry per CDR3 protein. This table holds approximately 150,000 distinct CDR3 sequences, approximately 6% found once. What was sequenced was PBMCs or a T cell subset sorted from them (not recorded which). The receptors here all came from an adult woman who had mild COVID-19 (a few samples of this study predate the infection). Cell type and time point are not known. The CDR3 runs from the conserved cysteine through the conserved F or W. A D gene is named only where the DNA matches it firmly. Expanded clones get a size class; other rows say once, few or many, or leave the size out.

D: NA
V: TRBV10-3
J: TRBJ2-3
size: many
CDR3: CAMRGQTTDTQYF
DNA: TGTGCCATGAGAGGACAGACCACAGATACGCAGTATTTT

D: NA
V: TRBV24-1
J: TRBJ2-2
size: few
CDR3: CATSDPGGTGLTGELFF
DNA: TGTGCCACCAGTGATCCGGGGGGGACAGGGTTAACCGGGGAGCTGTTTTTT

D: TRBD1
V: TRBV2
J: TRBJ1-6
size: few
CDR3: CASSGGQGQANSPLHF
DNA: TGTGCCAGCAGTGGAGGACAGGGCCAGGCAAATTCACCCCTCCACTTT

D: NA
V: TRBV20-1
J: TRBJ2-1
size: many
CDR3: CSARRHEQFF
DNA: TGCAGTGCTAGGCGACATGAGCAGTTCTTC

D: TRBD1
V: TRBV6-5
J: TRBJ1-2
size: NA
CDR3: CASSYSYRGSNYGYTF
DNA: TGTGCCAGCAGTTACTCCTACAGGGGAAGTAACTATGGCTACACCTTC

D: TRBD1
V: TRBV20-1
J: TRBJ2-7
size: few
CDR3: CSARQGAYEQYF
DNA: TGCAGTGCTAGGCAGGGGGCCTACGAGCAGTACTTC

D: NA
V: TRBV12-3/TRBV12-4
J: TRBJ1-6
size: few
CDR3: CASSLRFLGSSYNSPLHF
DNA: TGTGCCAGCAGTTTAAGGTTCTTGGGGAGCTCCTATAATTCACCCCTCCACTTT

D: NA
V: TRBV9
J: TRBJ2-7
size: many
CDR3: CASSQGGGPYEQYF
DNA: TGTGCCAGCAGCCAAGGGGGGGGGCCCTACGAGCAGTACTTC

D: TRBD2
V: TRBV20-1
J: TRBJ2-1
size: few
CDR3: CSARDRGRGVSYNEQFF
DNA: TGCAGTGCTAGAGATCGCGGCCGGGGGGTCTCCTACAATGAGCAGTTCTTC

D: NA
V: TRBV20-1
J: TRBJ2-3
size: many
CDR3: CSATDRFDIDTQYF
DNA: TGCAGTGCTACCGACAGGTTCGATATAGATACGCAGTATTTT

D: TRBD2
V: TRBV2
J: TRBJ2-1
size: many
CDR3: CASRVSGGSSNEQFF
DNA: TGTGCCAGCAGGGTTAGCGGGGGTAGTTCGAATGAGCAGTTCTTC

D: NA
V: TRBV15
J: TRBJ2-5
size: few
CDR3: CATSRGTGDWWDF
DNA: TGTGCCACCAGCAGAGGGACGGGGGACTGGTGGGACTTC

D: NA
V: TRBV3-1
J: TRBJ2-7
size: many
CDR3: CASSQNRKDGVQYF
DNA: TGTGCCAGCAGCCAAAACAGGAAGGACGGGGTGCAGTACTTC

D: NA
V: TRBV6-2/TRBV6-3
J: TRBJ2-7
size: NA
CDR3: CASSYGTFRYEQYF
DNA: TGTGCCAGCAGTTACGGGACCTTTAGATACGAGCAGTACTTC

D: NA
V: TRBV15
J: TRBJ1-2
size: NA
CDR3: CATSRDLQGGRGYGYTF
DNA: TGTGCCACCAGCAGAGACTTACAAGGTGGTCGGGGCTATGGCTACACCTTC

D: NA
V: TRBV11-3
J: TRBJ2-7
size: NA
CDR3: CASSLDGVTYEQYF
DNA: TGTGCCAGCAGCTTAGATGGGGTTACCTACGAGCAGTACTTC

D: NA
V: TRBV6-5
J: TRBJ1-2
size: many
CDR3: CASSYDGGPYGYTF
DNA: TGTGCCAGCAGTTACGATGGGGGGCCCTATGGCTACACCTTC

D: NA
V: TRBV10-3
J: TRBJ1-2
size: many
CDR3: CASSDGNYGYTF
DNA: TGTGCCAGTTCGGACGGGAACTATGGCTACACCTTC

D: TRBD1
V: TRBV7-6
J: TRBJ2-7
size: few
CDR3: CASSSADRAIYEQYF
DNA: TGTGCCAGCAGCTCGGCGGACAGGGCGATTTACGAGCAGTACTTC

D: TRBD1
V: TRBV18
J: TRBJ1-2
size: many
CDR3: CASSPYSGTGFNYGYTF
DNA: TGTGCCAGCTCACCATACTCCGGGACAGGATTTAACTATGGCTACACCTTC

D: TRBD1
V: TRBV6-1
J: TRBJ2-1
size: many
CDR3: CASSGGRGRLNEQFF
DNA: TGTGCCAGCAGTGGGGGCAGGGGGCGCCTAAATGAGCAGTTCTTC

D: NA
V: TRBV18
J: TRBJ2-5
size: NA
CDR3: CASSPPLGAGETQYF
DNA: TGTGCCAGCTCACCACCGTTAGGGGCCGGAGAGACCCAGTACTTC

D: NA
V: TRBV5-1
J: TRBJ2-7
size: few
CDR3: CASSLEILTYEQYF
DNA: TGCGCCAGCAGCTTGGAAATCCTGACCTACGAGCAGTACTTC

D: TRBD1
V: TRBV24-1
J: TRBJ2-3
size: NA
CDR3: CATSEYRGADTQYF
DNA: TGTGCCACCAGTGAATACAGGGGAGCAGATACGCAGTATTTT

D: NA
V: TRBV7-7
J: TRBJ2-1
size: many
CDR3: CASSLAPRDEQFF
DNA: TGTGCTAGCAGCTTAGCGCCCAGGGATGAGCAGTTCTTC

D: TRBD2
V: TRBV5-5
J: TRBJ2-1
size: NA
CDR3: CASSLGWLAGVNEQFF
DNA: TGTGCCAGCAGCTTGGGGTGGCTAGCGGGAGTTAATGAGCAGTTCTTC

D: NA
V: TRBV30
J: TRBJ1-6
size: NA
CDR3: CAWSRLRTSGSYNSPLHF
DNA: TGTGCCTGGAGCCGTTTAAGGACCTCGGGCTCCTATAATTCACCCCTCCACTTT

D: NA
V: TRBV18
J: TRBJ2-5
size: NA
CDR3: CASSPVGAETQYF
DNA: TGTGCCAGCTCACCCGTAGGGGCCGAGACCCAGTACTTC

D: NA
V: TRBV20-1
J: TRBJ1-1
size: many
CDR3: CSASEVDGAFF
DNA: TGCAGTGCTAGTGAGGTGGATGGGGCTTTCTTT

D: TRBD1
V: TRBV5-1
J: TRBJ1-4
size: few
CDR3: CASSLQGQGGEKLFF
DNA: TGCGCCAGCAGCTTGCAGGGACAGGGAGGTGAAAAACTGTTTTTT

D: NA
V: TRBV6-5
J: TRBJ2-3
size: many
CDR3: CASSYKGPFSQQGTQYF
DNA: TGTGCCAGCAGTTACAAGGGGCCCTTTTCGCAGCAGGGTACGCAGTATTTT

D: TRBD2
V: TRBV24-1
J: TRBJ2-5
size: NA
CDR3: CATSEAGTSVQETQYF
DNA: TGTGCCACCAGTGAGGCCGGGACTAGCGTTCAAGAGACCCAGTACTTC

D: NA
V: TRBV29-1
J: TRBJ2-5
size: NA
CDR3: CSVDALWETQYF
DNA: TGCAGCGTTGATGCTTTGTGGGAGACCCAGTACTTC

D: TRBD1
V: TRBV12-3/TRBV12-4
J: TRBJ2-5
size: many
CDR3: CASSWTGGTRETQYF
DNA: TGTGCCAGCAGTTGGACAGGGGGGACGCGAGAGACCCAGTACTTC

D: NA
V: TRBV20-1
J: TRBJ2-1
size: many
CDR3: CSIERAVFSYNEQFF
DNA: TGCAGTATCGAGCGGGCAGTGTTCTCCTACAATGAGCAGTTCTTC

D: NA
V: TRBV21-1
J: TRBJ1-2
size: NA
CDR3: CASRAGRLLYGYTF
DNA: TGTGCCAGCCGGGCGGGCAGACTACTCTATGGCTACACCTTC

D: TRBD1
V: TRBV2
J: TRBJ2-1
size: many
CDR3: CASSRQGTEQFF
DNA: TGTGCCAGCAGTCGACAGGGGACTGAGCAGTTCTTC

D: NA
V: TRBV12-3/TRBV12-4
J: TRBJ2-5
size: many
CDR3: CASSINRVQETQYF
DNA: TGTGCCAGCAGTATTAACAGGGTCCAAGAGACCCAGTACTTC

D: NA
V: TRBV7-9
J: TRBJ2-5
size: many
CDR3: CASSLRWGLETQYF
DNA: TGTGCCAGCAGCTTAAGGTGGGGTCTAGAGACCCAGTACTTC

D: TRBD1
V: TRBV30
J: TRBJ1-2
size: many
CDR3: CAWSVQGYGYTF
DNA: TGTGCCTGGAGTGTACAGGGGTATGGCTACACCTTC

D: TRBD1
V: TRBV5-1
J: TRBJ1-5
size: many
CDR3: CASSLDGTGNQPQHF
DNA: TGCGCCAGCAGCTTGGATGGGACAGGGAATCAGCCCCAGCATTTT

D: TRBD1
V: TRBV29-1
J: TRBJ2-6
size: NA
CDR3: CSVVGQGGSGANVLTF
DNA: TGCAGCGTTGTGGGACAGGGGGGCTCTGGGGCCAACGTCCTGACTTTC

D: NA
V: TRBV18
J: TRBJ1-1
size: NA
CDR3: CASSPSPALTEAFF
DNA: TGTGCCAGCTCACCATCCCCTGCCCTCACTGAAGCTTTCTTT

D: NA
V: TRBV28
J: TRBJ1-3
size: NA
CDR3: CASSRGGEGNTIYF
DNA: TGTGCCAGCAGTCGAGGCGGGGAAGGAAACACCATATATTTT

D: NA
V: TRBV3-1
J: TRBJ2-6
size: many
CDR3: CASSQEGFEQGPMGANVLTF
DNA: TGTGCCAGCAGCCAAGAAGGATTCGAGCAAGGCCCCATGGGGGCCAACGTCCTGACTTTC

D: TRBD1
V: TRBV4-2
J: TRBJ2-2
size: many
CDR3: CASSHGTGGVNTGELFF
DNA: TGTGCCAGCAGCCACGGGACAGGGGGTGTGAACACCGGGGAGCTGTTTTTT

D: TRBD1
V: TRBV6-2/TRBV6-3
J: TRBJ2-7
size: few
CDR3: CASSPTGRYEQYF
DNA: TGTGCCAGCAGTCCGACAGGGCGGTACGAGCAGTACTTC